These T cell receptor beta chains were read from a single sample in a study of T-cell memory formation after mild COVID-19. TCRdb reprocessed the 5' RACE reads via MiXCR and lists one record per CDR3 protein. Of fewer than 650,000 distinct CDR3 sequences in the sample, 15% to 20% were seen once. The sequencing input was PBMCs or a T cell subset sorted from them (not recorded which). Receptors originate from an adult woman who had mild COVID-19 (a few samples of this study predate the infection). Cell type and time point are not known. Each CDR3 is given with its conserved first and last residue. The D gene is left open where the match is weak. A row's size may be missing; if present it is once, few, many or a size class.

CDR3 protein: CASTSGLYADTQYF
CDR3 DNA: TGTGCCAGCACCTCGGGACTCTACGCAGATACGCAGTATTTT
D gene: NA
V gene: TRBV13
J gene: TRBJ2-3
clone size: NA

CDR3 protein: CASSFGTSGSLNTQYF
CDR3 DNA: TGTGCCAGCAGTTTTGGGACTAGCGGGAGTTTAAATACGCAGTATTTT
D gene: TRBD2
V gene: TRBV6-5
J gene: TRBJ2-3
clone size: few

CDR3 protein: CASSLANVEQFF
CDR3 DNA: TGCGCCAGCAGCTTGGCCAATGTTGAGCAGTTCTTC
D gene: NA
V gene: TRBV5-1
J gene: TRBJ2-1
clone size: many

CDR3 protein: CASRRAVWSNQPQHF
CDR3 DNA: TGTGCCAGCAGGCGGGCAGTATGGAGCAATCAGCCCCAGCATTTT
D gene: NA
V gene: TRBV2
J gene: TRBJ1-5
clone size: many

CDR3 protein: CAWSLLAGNEQFF
CDR3 DNA: TGTGCCTGGAGTCTACTAGCGGGAAATGAGCAGTTCTTC
D gene: TRBD2
V gene: TRBV30
J gene: TRBJ2-1
clone size: few

CDR3 protein: CASSRKILATTSTDTQYF
CDR3 DNA: TGTGCCAGCAGCCGTAAGATTCTAGCGACGACATCCACAGATACGCAGTATTTT
D gene: NA
V gene: TRBV6-6
J gene: TRBJ2-3
clone size: few

CDR3 protein: CASSIPMDKYTEAFF
CDR3 DNA: TGTGCCAGTAGTATACCCATGGACAAATACACTGAAGCTTTCTTT
D gene: NA
V gene: TRBV19
J gene: TRBJ1-1
clone size: NA

CDR3 protein: CASRWREADTQYF
CDR3 DNA: TGCGCCAGCAGGTGGAGGGAGGCAGATACGCAGTATTTT
D gene: NA
V gene: TRBV5-1
J gene: TRBJ2-3
clone size: NA

CDR3 protein: CASSFSGGSDTEAFF
CDR3 DNA: TGTGCCAGCAGCTTCAGCGGGGGGTCAGACACTGAAGCTTTCTTT
D gene: NA
V gene: TRBV7-9
J gene: TRBJ1-1
clone size: NA

CDR3 protein: CSARDLLRGSTDTQYF
CDR3 DNA: TGCAGTGCTAGAGATCTACTGCGGGGCAGCACAGATACGCAGTATTTT
D gene: NA
V gene: TRBV20-1
J gene: TRBJ2-3
clone size: few

CDR3 protein: CASRSLATTNEKLFF
CDR3 DNA: TGTGCCAGCAGGTCCTTGGCAACAACTAATGAAAAACTGTTTTTT
D gene: NA
V gene: TRBV6-6
J gene: TRBJ1-4
clone size: NA

CDR3 protein: CASSLGWDGYNEQFF
CDR3 DNA: TGTGCCAGCAGCTTAGGCTGGGACGGCTACAATGAGCAGTTCTTC
D gene: NA
V gene: TRBV11-3
J gene: TRBJ2-1
clone size: NA

CDR3 protein: CASSPLGNVRGGQDTQYF
CDR3 DNA: TGTGCCAGCAGTCCACTGGGTAATGTGAGGGGGGGCCAAGATACGCAGTATTTT
D gene: NA
V gene: TRBV6-6
J gene: TRBJ2-3
clone size: few

CDR3 protein: CASSQGRSGLGSYNEQFF
CDR3 DNA: TGTGCCAGCAGCCAAGGCAGGAGCGGACTAGGCTCCTACAATGAGCAGTTCTTC
D gene: TRBD2
V gene: TRBV3-1
J gene: TRBJ2-1
clone size: few

CDR3 protein: CATSREQGASGNEQFF
CDR3 DNA: TGTGCCACCAGCAGAGAACAGGGGGCATCGGGGAATGAGCAGTTCTTC
D gene: TRBD1
V gene: TRBV15
J gene: TRBJ2-1
clone size: NA

CDR3 protein: CASSKGPYEQYF
CDR3 DNA: TGTGCCAGCAGCAAAGGTCCCTACGAGCAGTACTTC
D gene: NA
V gene: TRBV21-1
J gene: TRBJ2-7
clone size: NA

CDR3 protein: CASSLSGRIEQYF
CDR3 DNA: TGTGCCAGCAGTTTATCGGGCCGGATCGAGCAGTACTTC
D gene: NA
V gene: TRBV27
J gene: TRBJ2-7
clone size: few

CDR3 protein: CASSSGLAGGPITGELFF
CDR3 DNA: TGTGCCAGCAGTTCCGGACTAGCGGGAGGCCCCATCACCGGGGAGCTGTTTTTT
D gene: TRBD2
V gene: TRBV6-2/TRBV6-3
J gene: TRBJ2-2
clone size: few

CDR3 protein: CASSQGGLQDEQYF
CDR3 DNA: TGTGCCAGCAGCCAAGGGGGACTGCAGGACGAGCAGTACTTC
D gene: NA
V gene: TRBV4-2
J gene: TRBJ2-7
clone size: NA

CDR3 protein: CASSLEGVLYGYTF
CDR3 DNA: TGTGCCAGCAGCTTGGAGGGGGTCCTATATGGCTACACCTTC
D gene: NA
V gene: TRBV5-4
J gene: TRBJ1-2
clone size: many

CDR3 protein: CASSTGTGFSGELFF
CDR3 DNA: TGTGCCAGTAGTACCGGGACAGGGTTCAGCGGGGAGCTGTTTTTT
D gene: TRBD1
V gene: TRBV19
J gene: TRBJ2-2
clone size: few

CDR3 protein: CATSRDREATEAFF
CDR3 DNA: TGTGCCACCAGCAGGGACAGGGAGGCAACTGAAGCTTTCTTT
D gene: TRBD1
V gene: TRBV15
J gene: TRBJ1-1
clone size: few

CDR3 protein: CSARDAAGMNYGYTF
CDR3 DNA: TGCAGTGCTAGGGACGCCGCAGGGATGAACTATGGCTACACCTTC
D gene: NA
V gene: TRBV20-1
J gene: TRBJ1-2
clone size: few

CDR3 protein: CASTHPQGSSYNEQFF
CDR3 DNA: TGTGCCAGCACCCACCCCCAGGGAAGCTCCTACAATGAGCAGTTCTTC
D gene: NA
V gene: TRBV12-3/TRBV12-4
J gene: TRBJ2-1
clone size: once

CDR3 protein: CASSSPGTAYNEQFF
CDR3 DNA: TGTGCCAGCAGCTCGCCCGGGACCGCTTACAATGAGCAGTTCTTC
D gene: NA
V gene: TRBV7-8
J gene: TRBJ2-1
clone size: NA

CDR3 protein: CASSYEFDRADREQFF
CDR3 DNA: TGCGCCAGCAGCTACGAATTTGACAGGGCGGATCGGGAGCAGTTCTTC
D gene: TRBD1
V gene: TRBV4-3
J gene: TRBJ2-1
clone size: few

CDR3 protein: CASSMAVTYEQYF
CDR3 DNA: TGTGCCAGTAGTATGGCCGTGACCTACGAGCAGTACTTC
D gene: NA
V gene: TRBV19
J gene: TRBJ2-7
clone size: few

CDR3 protein: CSVSSGRYEQFF
CDR3 DNA: TGCAGCGTTTCAAGCGGGAGGTATGAGCAGTTCTTC
D gene: TRBD2
V gene: TRBV29-1
J gene: TRBJ2-1
clone size: NA

CDR3 protein: CASRGSGLASQTQYF
CDR3 DNA: TGTGCCAGCCGAGGGTCCGGACTAGCATCTCAGACCCAGTACTTC
D gene: TRBD2
V gene: TRBV2
J gene: TRBJ2-5
clone size: few